This T cell receptor beta chain was sequenced for a study of cytomegalovirus exposure and HLA in healthy donors. V shed 3 bases and J shed 6 bases, with 8 bases lying between them. The CDR3 is 13 amino acids. The germline V gene has CDR1 SGHVS and CDR2 FQNEAQ. Study results and limitations: Trimming of TCR beta V- and J-genes showed a link, identified in a later analysis, to a missense DCLRE1C variant. In a later analysis, HLA-C alleles had the fewest associated TCRs, DRB1 alleles the most. Further analysis was carried out later, and it showed several of the most significant clusters appearing linked to common viral pathogens. Most TCR beta V segments were productive about 87% or about 30% of the time in an earlier analysis.

This clone was counted only a few times. The antigen is not known. This PCR relied on a set of 60 Vbeta primers and 13 Jbeta primers. Method: immunoSEQ multiplex PCR; TCRdb's copy keeps in-frame clones and lacks some. The sample gives 170,000 or so clones, just under 80% of which show up once; 1% is in the top ten. This clonotype was sampled from a woman between 50 and 59 years old in good health and CMV-seropositive. Input material: PBMCs. V usage is TRBV7-8 and J usage is TRBJ2-2; D gene unclear. CDR3 in amino acids: CASSFAGSGELFF. In DNA, the CDR3 is TGTGCCAGCAGCTTCGCCGGTTCCGGGGAGCTGTTTTTT.